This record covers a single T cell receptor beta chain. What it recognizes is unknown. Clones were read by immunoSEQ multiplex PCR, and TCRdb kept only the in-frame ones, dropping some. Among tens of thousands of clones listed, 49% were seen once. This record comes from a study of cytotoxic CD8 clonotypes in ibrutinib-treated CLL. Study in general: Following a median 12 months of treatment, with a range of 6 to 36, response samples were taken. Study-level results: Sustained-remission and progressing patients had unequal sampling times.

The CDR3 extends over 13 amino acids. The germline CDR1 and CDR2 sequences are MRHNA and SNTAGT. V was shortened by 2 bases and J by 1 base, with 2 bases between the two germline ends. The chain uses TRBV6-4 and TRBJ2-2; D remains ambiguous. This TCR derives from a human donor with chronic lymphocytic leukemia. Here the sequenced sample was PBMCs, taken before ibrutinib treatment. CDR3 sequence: CASSDLNTGELFF. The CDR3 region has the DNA TGTGCCAGCAGTGACCTGAACACCGGGGAGCTGTTTTTT.